A single T cell receptor beta chain is shown here with its context. Germline V gene lookup returns CDR1 LGHNA and CDR2 YSLEER. CDR3 size: 18 residues. Trimming took off 4 bases at V and 1 base at J, with 22 bases between the two ends. This record comes from a study of OX40 agonist ivuxolimab in advanced cancers. Study in general: Eligibility admitted prior anti-PD-1, anti-PD-L1 or anti-CTLA-4 therapy; 30% to 40% had some.

Only in-frame clones appear in the TCRdb table, and some are missing; sequencing was by immunoSEQ multiplex PCR. The table has more than 45,000 clones, 70% to 90% seen once. The chain has TRBV4-3 and TRBJ1-1, with D perhaps matching TRBD1 (6 bases). This specimen consisted of CD4+ or CD8+ T cells sorted from blood, obtained in a trial of the OX40 agonist ivuxolimab. This clonotype was sampled from an adult with an advanced solid tumor such as melanoma, head and neck, liver or kidney cancer. The CDR3 loop is CASSPEPVPGHWNTEAFF. CDR3 nucleotide sequence: TGCGCCAGCAGCCCCGAACCGGTTCCGGGACACTGGAACACTGAAGCTTTCTTT.